This T cell receptor (beta chain) was found in a study of blood T cells in healthy people across ages. Looked up from germline, CDR1 is SQVTM and CDR2 is ANQGSEA. J gave up 7 bases and V 5 bases, and 7 bases lay outside the gene matches. CDR3 length equals 13 residues. This clonotype was found a few times. With a J-beta primer mix and a sample-barcoded 5' primer, a second PCR ran roughly 6 to 11 cycles. TCRdb redid the calling of the 5' RACE reads with MiXCR, one entry per CDR3 protein. The sample records approximately 1,000,000 distinct CDR3 sequences, 30% to 40% being singletons. This chain joins TRBV29-1 and TRBJ1-2, with TRBD1 matching 10 bases. Sequencing used blood. The source is a man younger than 30 in good health. CDR3: CSVRRQGAGGYTF. The CDR3 bases are TGCAGCGTTCGGAGACAGGGGGCAGGTGGCTACACCTTC.